These 27 T cell receptor beta chains share one sample of origin, sequenced in a study of PD-1 blockade in mismatch repair-deficient tumors. The protocol was immunoSEQ multiplex PCR, while the TCRdb copy is restricted to in-frame clones and leaves out a portion. The repertoire holds roughly 84,000 clones, over 75% seen once, with roughly 2.7% in the top ten. The sequencing here drew on peripheral blood, taken 12 weeks after starting pembrolizumab. These receptors all stem from an adult with mismatch repair-deficient cancer.

The chain carries TRBV27 and TRBJ1-2; 10 bases are a match to TRBD1. The CDR3 is made up of 12 amino acids. Trimming took 5 bases from V and 8 from J; bases not matched to a gene: 2. Per the germline V gene, CDR1 is MNHEY and CDR2 is SMNVEV (reference sequence). This CDR3 reads CASSRTGGGYTF. CDR3 nucleotides: TGTGCCAGCAGTCGGACAGGGGGAGGCTACACCTTC.

This sequence joins TRBV27 and TRBJ2-1; 10 positions agree with TRBD2. This CDR3 comprises 15 residues. After removal of 3 bases from V and 9 bases from J, the junction contained 8 bases not matched to a gene. Germline CDR1 reads MNHEY; CDR2 reads SMNVEV (reference sequence). CDR3 nucleotides: TGTGCCAGCAGTTTTCCTAGCGGGGGAGTAGGTGAGCAGTTCTTC. Translated: CASSFPSGGVGEQFF.

The V call is TRBV7-9, the J call TRBJ2-7; D not certain. Germline V CDR1 and CDR2: SEHNR, FQNEAQ (reference sequence). This CDR3 has 12 amino acids. The V gene lost 3 bases and the J gene lost 2 bases, with 5 bases spanning the gap. The CDR3, as DNA: TGTGCCAGCAGCTTCTCAACCTACGAGCAGTACTTC. Its protein is CASSFSTYEQYF. The whole variable domain, filled in from reference TRBV7-9 and TRBJ2-7, reads DTGVSQNPRHKITKRGQNVTFRCDPISEHNRLYWYRQTLGQGPEFLTYFQNEAQLEKSRLLSDRFSAERPKGSFSTLEIQRTEQGDSAMYLCASSFSTYEQYFGPGTRLTVT.

This chain connects TRBV30 to TRBJ2-7; D call uncertain. V lost 2 bases to trimming and J lost 5 bases, with 10 bases between them. This CDR3 comprises 12 residues. Per germline, CDR1 GTSNPN and CDR2 SVGIG (reference sequence). CDR3 in amino acids: CAWSPGTNEQYF. The CDR3 DNA reads as TGTGCCTGGAGTCCTGGCACTAACGAGCAGTACTTC.

This clone has more than one count but fewer than ten. The genes are TRBV28 and TRBJ2-3, with 9 bases lining up with TRBD1. Germline loops: CDR1 MDHEN, CDR2 SYDVKM. V dropped 3 bases and J dropped 8; count of bases not matched to a gene: 12. The CDR3 has 16 residues. CDR3 loop: CASSFEWTGVLGTQYF. The CDR3 DNA is TGTGCCAGCAGTTTTGAATGGACAGGGGTTTTAGGTACGCAGTATTTT.

The rearrangement uses TRBV11-3 and TRBJ2-1, with 10 positions matching TRBD2. Germline trimming cut 5 bases from V and 0 bases from J; bases unmatched to any gene: 4. CDR1 and CDR2 from the germline V gene are SGHNT and YENEEA. The CDR3 loop spans 16 amino acids. CDR3 protein: CASSPIAGGSYNEQFF. The CDR3 DNA follows: TGTGCCAGCAGCCCAATAGCGGGAGGCTCCTACAATGAGCAGTTCTTC.

The V gene is TRBV5-1, the J gene TRBJ1-1; D not certain. CDR1 is SGHRS, CDR2 YFSETQ, per germline. V shed 2 bases and J shed 4 bases, with 15 bases lying between them. The CDR3 length is 15 residues. The CDR3 nucleotides are TGCGCCAGCAGCTTTAAATTGGAAGGGTCCACTGAAGCTTTCTTT. Translating gives CASSFKLEGSTEAFF.

This sequence joins TRBV11-2 and TRBJ1-5; TRBD1 might be the D (5 bases). V dropped 5 bases and J dropped 4 bases, with 9 bases sitting between them. The CDR3 is 13 residues long. CDR1 and CDR2 from the germline V gene are SGHAT and FQNNGV. The chain's CDR3 is CASSNDRNQPQHF. CDR3 coding DNA: TGTGCCAGCAGCAACGACAGAAATCAGCCCCAGCATTTT.

The chain combines TRBV5-6 with TRBJ2-7; 10 nucleotides agree with TRBD2. Germline V CDR1 and CDR2: SGHDT, YYEEEE. V trimming: 2 bases; J trimming: 4 bases; junction bases outside the gene matches: 9. This CDR3 region has 16 residues. CDR3 sequence: CASSFAATSGMYEQYF. In DNA, the CDR3 is TGTGCCAGCAGCTTCGCGGCTACTAGCGGGATGTACGAGCAGTACTTC. Based on the CDR3 plus reference TRBV5-6 and TRBJ2-7, the full variable domain is DAGVTQSPTHLIKTRGQQVTLRCSPKSGHDTVSWYQQALGQGPQFIFQYYEEEERQRGNFPDRFSGHQFPNYSSELNVNALLLGDSALYLCASSFAATSGMYEQYFGPGTRLTVT.

The chain joins TRBV21-1 to TRBJ2-1. TRBV21-1 is shown as a pseudogene. The CDR3 is 15 residues long. The CDR3 DNA follows: TGTGCCAGCAGCGGACCGGGCGAGGGGTACAATGAGCAGTTCTTC. It is translated as CASSGPGEGYNEQFF.

This chain joins TRBV10-3 and TRBJ1-5; tentative D call: TRBD1 (5 bases). The germline V gene encodes CDR1 ENHRY and CDR2 SYGVKD. Between the trimmed V and J ends, which lost 6 bases and 4 bases, there was a span of 16 bases. This CDR3 is 15 amino acids long. The CDR3, as DNA: TGTGCCATCAGCCAGACAGAAATGGGAAATCAGCCCCAGCATTTT. This gives the protein CAISQTEMGNQPQHF.

The chain uses TRBV13 and TRBJ2-5, with TRBD1 matching over 9 bases. Germline trimming cut 5 bases from V and 4 bases from J; bases unmatched to any gene: 8. The CDR3 has 15 residues. Germline V gene sequence: CDR1 PRHDT, CDR2 FYEKMQ (reference sequence). The chain's CDR3 is CASSTRTGERETQYF. CDR3 bases: TGTGCCAGCAGCACCCGGACAGGGGAGCGAGAGACCCAGTACTTC. The full variable domain, rest sourced from reference TRBV13 and TRBJ2-5, is AAGVIQSPRHLIKEKRETATLKCYPIPRHDTVYWYQQGPGQDPQFLISFYEKMQSDKGSIPDRFSAQQFSDYHSELNMSSLELGDSALYFCASSTRTGERETQYFGPGTRLLVL.

The chain joins TRBV5-1 to TRBJ1-2, with 8 bases fitting TRBD1. The CDR3 has 15 amino acids. Germline values: CDR1 SGHRS, CDR2 YFSETQ. Trimming removed 5 bases from V and 6 bases from J; junction bases left unmatched: 12. CDR3 coding DNA: TGCGCCAGCAGACCCCCGGGACAGGCACAGAATGGCTACACCTTC. It is translated as CASRPPGQAQNGYTF.

V is TRBV7-3 and J is TRBJ2-2, with 7 bases that match TRBD2. The CDR3 is 16 residues long. J was trimmed by 6 bases and V by 5 bases; bases with no gene match: 12. Germline CDR1 is SGHTA and CDR2 is FQGTGA. The CDR3 nucleotides are TGTGCCAGCAGCCCCTCGGTGGGAGGGCCGTCCGGGGAGCTGTTTTTT. Protein: CASSPSVGGPSGELFF.

This chain connects TRBV15 to TRBJ2-1; D is possibly TRBD1 (6 bases). V was cut by 0 bases and J by 4 bases, with 7 bases left in between. CDR1 LNHNV and CDR2 YYDKDF come from the germline V gene (reference sequence). The CDR3 spans 14 residues. The CDR3, as DNA: TGTGCCACCAGCAGAGACAGGGGATACAATGAGCAGTTCTTC. Its translation is CATSRDRGYNEQFF.

The chain combines TRBV18 with TRBJ2-5; D unclear. V was pared by 2 bases and J by 4 bases, with 5 bases between. The CDR3 has 12 amino acids. Germline CDR1 reads KGHSH; CDR2 reads LQKENI. Here the CDR3 DNA reads TGTGCCAGCTCACCAGGTACAGAGACCCAGTACTTC. Protein product: CASSPGTETQYF.

The CDR3 DNA follows: TGTGCCAGCGGCAAGGGACGAACTGGTGAAAATGAGCAGTTCTTC. Translation: CASGKGRTGENEQFF. The rearrangement joins TRBV6-5 to TRBJ2-1; D is tentatively TRBD1 or TRBD2 (5 bases each). The CDR3 is 15 residues long. The ends were cut back, 8 bases at V and 7 bases at J, with 21 bases in the middle. Germline loops: CDR1 MNHEY, CDR2 SVGAGI.

The genes are TRBV2 and TRBJ2-1; D gene uncertain. V was pared by 5 bases and J by 3 bases, with 17 bases between. This CDR3 region has 16 residues. Germline loops: CDR1 SNHLY, CDR2 FYNNEI. The DNA for the CDR3 is TGTGCCAGCAGTCCTGGCTTCCAAGGCCTCTACAATGAGCAGTTCTTC. Protein sequence: CASSPGFQGLYNEQFF.

V usage is TRBV6-5 and J usage is TRBJ1-2, with D hard to call. The V gene lost 6 bases and the J gene lost 2 bases, with 7 bases spanning the gap. Per the germline V gene, CDR1 is MNHEY and CDR2 is SVGAGI. The CDR3 runs to 12 residues. As DNA, the CDR3 is TGTGCCAGCAGGAGTATGAACTATGGCTACACCTTC. This translates into CASRSMNYGYTF.

The chain employs TRBV28 and TRBJ1-2; D gene uncertain. V gave up 8 bases and J gave up 6 bases, with 13 bases separating them. CDR1 and CDR2 from the germline V gene are MDHEN and SYDVKM. The CDR3 contains 12 residues. CDR3 residues: CASWWFPNGYTF. CDR3 nucleotide sequence: TGTGCCAGCTGGTGGTTTCCGAATGGCTACACCTTC.

This chain links TRBV7-2 with TRBJ2-1, with D perhaps TRBD1 (5 bases). This CDR3 comprises 14 residues. V was shortened by 5 bases and J by 8 bases, with 16 bases between the two germline ends. Germline-derived CDR1 and CDR2 are SGHTA and FQGNSA. The CDR3 reads CASSPGHHNDEQFF. The CDR3 DNA reads as TGTGCCAGCAGCCCAGGACACCACAACGATGAGCAGTTCTTC.

This clone was recorded once. J is TRBJ2-5 and V is TRBV13, with 9 bases matching TRBD1. The CDR3 consists of 14 residues. Germline V gene data show CDR1 as PRHDT and CDR2 as FYEKMQ (reference sequence). The V segment lost 4 bases and the J segment 5 bases; nucleotides outside the gene matches: 5. The CDR3 sequence: CASSSRDRAETQYF. DNA of the CDR3: TGTGCCAGCAGCTCGCGGGACAGGGCCGAGACCCAGTACTTC.

This clone was seen a handful of times. The chain combines TRBV30 with TRBJ2-5; 7 positions match TRBD1. The V and J ends lost 3 bases and 4 bases, in that order; junction bases with no gene match: 14. Germline lookup yields CDR1 GTSNPN and CDR2 SVGIG (reference sequence). This CDR3 comprises 16 residues. In nucleotides, the CDR3 is TGTGCCTGGAGGTATGGACAGGTCTCTCGGGGAGAGACCCAGTACTTC. Protein: CAWRYGQVSRGETQYF.

The chain combines TRBV10-3 with TRBJ2-1, with 12 bases lining up with TRBD1. V shed 6 bases, J shed 6 bases, and the junction held 9 bases outside the gene matches. Germline assignment: CDR1 ENHRY and CDR2 SYGVKD. This CDR3 has 16 amino acids. CDR3 nucleotides: TGTGCCATCAGCCACCAACCGGGACAGGGGGCCAATGAGCAGTTCTTC. Protein product: CAISHQPGQGANEQFF.

This clone was recorded once. In nucleotides, the CDR3 is TGTGCCAGCAGCCCAGGGACTAGCGGGAACTACAATGAGCAGTTCTTC. Translated, it gives CASSPGTSGNYNEQFF. The chain has TRBV7-6 and TRBJ2-1; 13 bases match TRBD2. J lost 3 bases, V lost 5 bases, and 4 bases had no gene match. The germline V gene has CDR1 SGHVS and CDR2 FNYEAQ. The CDR3 is 16 residues long. Variable domain in full (rest from reference TRBV7-6 and TRBJ2-1): GAGVSQSPRYKVTKRGQDVALRCDPISGHVSLYWYRQALGQGPEFLTYFNYEAQQDKSGLPNDRFSAERPEGSISTLTIQRTEQRDSAMYRCASSPGTSGNYNEQFFGPGTRLTVL.

The V call is TRBV27, the J call TRBJ2-2; 9 nucleotides agree with TRBD2. V shed 2 bases, J shed 5 bases, and the junction held 6 bases outside the gene matches. Per germline, CDR1 MNHEY and CDR2 SMNVEV (reference sequence). This CDR3 contains 16 residues. The CDR3 reads CASSLAGGLRTGELFF. In DNA, the CDR3 is TGTGCCAGCAGTTTAGCGGGAGGGCTTAGAACCGGGGAGCTGTTTTTT.

The chain is built from TRBV11-2 and TRBJ2-5; D not certain. V was cut by 1 base and J by 2 bases, with 5 bases left in between. The CDR3 has 13 amino acids. Germline assignment: CDR1 SGHAT and CDR2 FQNNGV. The CDR3 spells CASSLGSQETQYF. In DNA form, the CDR3 reads TGTGCCAGCAGCTTAGGAAGTCAAGAGACCCAGTACTTC.